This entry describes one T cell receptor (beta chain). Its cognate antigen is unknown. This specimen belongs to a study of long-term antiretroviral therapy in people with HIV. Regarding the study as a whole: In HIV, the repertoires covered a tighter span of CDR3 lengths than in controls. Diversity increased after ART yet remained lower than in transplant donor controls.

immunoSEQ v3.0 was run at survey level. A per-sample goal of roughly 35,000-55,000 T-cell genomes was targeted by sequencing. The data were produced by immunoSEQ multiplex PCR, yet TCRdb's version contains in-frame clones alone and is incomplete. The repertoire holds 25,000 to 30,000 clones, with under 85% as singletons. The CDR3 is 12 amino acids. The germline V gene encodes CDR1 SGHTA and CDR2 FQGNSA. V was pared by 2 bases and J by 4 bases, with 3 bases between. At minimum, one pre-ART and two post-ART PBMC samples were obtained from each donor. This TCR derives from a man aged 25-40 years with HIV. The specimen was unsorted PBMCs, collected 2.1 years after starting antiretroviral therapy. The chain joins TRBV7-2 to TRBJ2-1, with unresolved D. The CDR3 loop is CASSLRYNEQFF. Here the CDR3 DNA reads TGTGCCAGCAGCTTACGGTACAATGAGCAGTTCTTC.